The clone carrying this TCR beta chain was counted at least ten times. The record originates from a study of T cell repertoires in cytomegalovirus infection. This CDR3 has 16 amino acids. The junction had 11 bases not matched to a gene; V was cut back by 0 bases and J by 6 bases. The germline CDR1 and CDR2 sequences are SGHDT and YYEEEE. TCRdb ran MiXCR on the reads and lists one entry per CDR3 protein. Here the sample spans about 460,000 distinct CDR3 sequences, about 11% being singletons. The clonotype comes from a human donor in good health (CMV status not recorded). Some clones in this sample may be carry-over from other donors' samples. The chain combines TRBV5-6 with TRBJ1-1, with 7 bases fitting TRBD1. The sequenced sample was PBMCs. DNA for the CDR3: TGTGCCAGCAGCTTGGTAGCTGGGTTTCAGGGGGCTGAAGCTTTCTTT. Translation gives CASSLVAGFQGAEAFF.